The source of this T cell receptor (beta chain) is a study of T-cell reconstitution after alpha-beta-depleted transplantation in children. It was with unique molecular identifiers that the TCRbeta library was prepared. TCRdb passed the PCR reads through MiXCR, listing each CDR3 protein once. The table lists about 310,000 distinct CDR3 sequences, around 25% of them singletons. This clonotype was counted between two and nine times. This CDR3 is built from 16 residues. Germline V gene data show CDR1 as MDHEN and CDR2 as SYDVKM. After removal of 5 bases from V and 2 bases from J, the junction contained 11 bases not matched to a gene.

The TCR was taken from a male patient between 5 and 17 years old who had a stem cell transplant for acute lymphoblastic leukemia, so the T cells may come from the graft donor. Sample: PBMCs, mostly from graft donor cells, taken 180 days after TCRalphabeta/CD19-depleted stem cell transplant. The chain uses TRBV28 and TRBJ2-7, with 8 bases lining up with TRBD1. CDR3 amino acids: CASSPWTGTDPYEQYF. CDR3 nucleotide sequence: TGTGCCAGCAGTCCCTGGACAGGGACAGACCCCTACGAGCAGTACTTC.